Sequencing of this T cell receptor beta chain was carried out in a study of blood T cells in healthy people across ages. The use of a sample-barcoded 5' primer and a J-beta primer mix characterized a second PCR of roughly 6 to 11 cycles. MiXCR, run by TCRdb on the 5' RACE reads, gives a single entry per CDR3 protein. The repertoire holds some 1.5 million distinct CDR3 sequences, with 28% as singletons. V lost 4 bases to trimming and J lost 2 bases, with 8 bases between them. The CDR3 is 13 amino acids. Germline CDR1 reads SGHTA; CDR2 reads FQGNSA. The V and J genes are TRBV7-2 and TRBJ1-2; TRBD1 is a possible D gene (5 bases). The TCR originated in a woman aged 25 to 45 in good health. Specimen: blood. The CDR3 here is CASSSQENYGYTF. CDR3 DNA: TGTGCCAGCAGCTCACAGGAAAACTATGGCTACACCTTC.